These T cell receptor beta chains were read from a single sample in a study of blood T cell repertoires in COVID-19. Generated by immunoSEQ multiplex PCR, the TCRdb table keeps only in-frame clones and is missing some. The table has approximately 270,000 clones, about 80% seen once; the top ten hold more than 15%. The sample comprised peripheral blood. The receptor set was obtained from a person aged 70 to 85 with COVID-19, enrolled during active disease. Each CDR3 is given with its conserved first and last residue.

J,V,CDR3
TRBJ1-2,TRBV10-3,CAISESRAEVYGYTF
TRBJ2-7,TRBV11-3,CASSFDTTYEQYF
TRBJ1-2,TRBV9,CASSGREKYGYTF
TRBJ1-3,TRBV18,CASSRQGGNTIYF
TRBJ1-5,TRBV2,CASNWEWNQPQHF
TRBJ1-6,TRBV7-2,CASSSTGGRGNSPLHF
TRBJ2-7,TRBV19,CASSIRGQGNEQYF
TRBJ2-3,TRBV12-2,CASRLGRDTYTQYF
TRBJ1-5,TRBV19,CASSPTGLQPQHF
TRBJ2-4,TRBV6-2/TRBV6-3,CASSFRGFGNIQYF
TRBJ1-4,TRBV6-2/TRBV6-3,CASSYSSRDRVQNEKLFF
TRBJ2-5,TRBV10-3,CAISESGTGAKETQYF
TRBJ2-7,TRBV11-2,CASSFGTGGEQYF
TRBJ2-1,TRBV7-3,CASSLTHLISYNEQFF
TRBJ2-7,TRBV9,CASSTSTGTHEQYF
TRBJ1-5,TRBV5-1,CASSTGSNQPQHF
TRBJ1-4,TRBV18,CASSPRSANEKLFF
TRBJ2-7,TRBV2,CASSGSSGGPYEQYF
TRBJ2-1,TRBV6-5,CASSAGGALNEQFF
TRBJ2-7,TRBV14,CASSHGLLREQYF
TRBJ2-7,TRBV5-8,CASSYYRDSHNEQYF
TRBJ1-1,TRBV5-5,CASSLGQARITEAFF
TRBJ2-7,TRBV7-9,CASSLGGAPEQYF
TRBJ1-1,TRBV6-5,CASSYSETQFEAFF
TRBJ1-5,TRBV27,CASSDPQGNQPQHF
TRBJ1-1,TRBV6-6,CASSPPGDGTEAFF
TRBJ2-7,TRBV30,CAWSDDRDFTYEQYF
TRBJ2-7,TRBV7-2,CASSQFGTSGSSYEQYF
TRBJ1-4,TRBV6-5,CASRPGTGVEKLFF
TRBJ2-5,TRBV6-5,CASSFQGAQTQETQYF
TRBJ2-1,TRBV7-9,CASSLGRTSGSGEQFF
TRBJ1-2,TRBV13,CASRQTWDYGYTF
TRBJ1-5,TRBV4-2,CASSPSSSNQPQHF
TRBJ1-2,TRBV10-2,CASRVGTANYGYTF
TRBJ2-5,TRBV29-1,CSVGTDEETQYF
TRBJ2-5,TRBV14,CASSQEKRGSQETQYF
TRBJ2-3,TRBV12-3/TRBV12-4,CASSLGGADTQYF
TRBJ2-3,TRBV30,CAWTTGALADTQYF
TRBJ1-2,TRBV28,CASSRENGYTF
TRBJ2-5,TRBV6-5,CASRLAGAQETQYF
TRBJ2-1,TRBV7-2,CASRLAGGGSYNEQFF
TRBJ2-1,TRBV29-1,CSVDLTGGDEQFF
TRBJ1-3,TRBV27,CASSLSRGNPGNTIYF
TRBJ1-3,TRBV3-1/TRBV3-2,CASSKDRGPFGNTIYF
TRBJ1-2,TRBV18,CASSPLGSRRGYTF
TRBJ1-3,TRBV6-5,CASIRGAGNTIYF
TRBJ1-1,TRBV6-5,CASSTGVNTEAFF
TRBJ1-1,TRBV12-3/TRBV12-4,CASSLETVTEAFF
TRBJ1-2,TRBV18,CASSPGGAGYGYTF
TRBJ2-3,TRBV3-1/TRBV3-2,CASSQELGGTQYF
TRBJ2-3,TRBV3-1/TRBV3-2,CASSHGTTDTQYF
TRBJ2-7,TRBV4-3,CASSRSPGLYEQYF
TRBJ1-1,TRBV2,CASSLEGGRNTEAFF
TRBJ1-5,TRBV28,CASSFPSQTGGFGNQPQHF
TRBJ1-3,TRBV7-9,CASSQIDRNSGNTIYF
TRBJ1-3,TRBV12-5,CASGLVSSGNTIYF
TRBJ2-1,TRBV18,CASSPPGAVVGRFF
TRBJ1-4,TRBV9,CASSPGRGEKLFF
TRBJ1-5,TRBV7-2,CASRIQGSNQPQHF